The T cell receptor (beta chain) under discussion was sequenced for a study of T cell changes during pregnancy in multiple sclerosis. TCRdb keeps only in-frame clones here, not all; method: immunoSEQ multiplex PCR. Of tens of thousands of clones in the sample, over 75% were seen once. This TCR was sampled from a female donor in good health, enrolled as a control in a pregnancy study. The sequenced sample was CD4+ T cells from peripheral blood mononuclear cells, obtained in the first trimester of pregnancy.

The CDR3 DNA sequence: TGCGCCAGCAGCCCCGACCGACGACCTAGAGAGACCCAGTACTTC. This sequence encodes CASSPDRRPRETQYF. This chain links TRBV4-1 with TRBJ2-5; D unclear. This CDR3 has 15 amino acids. Trimming pared 4 bases from V and 4 bases from J, leaving 16 bases between. The germline CDR1 and CDR2 sequences are MGHRA and YSYEKL.